The TCR beta chain under discussion was sequenced for a study of cytomegalovirus exposure and HLA in healthy donors. Study outcomes and limitations: Common viral pathogens were later found to be apparently linked to several of the most significant clusters. On later analysis, the bulk of CMV-associated TCR beta chains appeared to be HLA-restricted.

Use of 60 Vbeta and 13 Jbeta primers characterized the PCR. Clones were sequenced by immunoSEQ multiplex PCR, and TCRdb holds only the in-frame ones, with some missing. The table has approximately 150,000 clones, over 60% seen once. About this clone: The antigen is unknown.

The CDR3 contains 18 residues. Losses at the gene ends were 5 bases for V and 0 bases for J; bases not matched to a gene: 13. Germline lookup yields CDR1 LGHNA and CDR2 YNFKEQ. The chain has TRBV4-2 and TRBJ1-3, with 7 bases lining up with TRBD1. The TCR originated in a male donor in good health and CMV-seronegative. The sequencing sample was made of PBMCs. Here the CDR3 reads CASSVRQGDHSSGNTIYF. CDR3 sequence (DNA): TGTGCCAGCAGCGTCCGACAGGGCGATCACAGCTCTGGAAACACCATATATTTT.